This T cell receptor beta chain was captured by sequencing in a study of blood T cell repertoires in COVID-19. V lost 5 bases and J 5 bases, leaving 20 bases between the germline ends. The CDR3 is 15 amino acids. Germline V gives CDR1 SGHRS, CDR2 YFSETQ. Repertoires were generated with immunoSEQ multiplex PCR, while TCRdb's copy carries only in-frame clones and drops some. Here the sample spans some 260,000 clones, around 89% being singletons. This TCR derives from a man in his forties who had recovered from COVID-19. Sequenced input: PBMCs or T cells enriched from blood (not recorded which). The chain joins TRBV5-1 to TRBJ2-7, with D perhaps matching TRBD2 (6 bases). CDR3 bases: TGCGCCAGCAGTATCGTGGAGGGTTGGATCCACGAGCAGTACTTC. Translating gives CASSIVEGWIHEQYF.